Following are 14 T cell receptor beta chains from one sample sequenced in a study of yellow fever vaccine responses in identical twins (dated by TCRdb to the late 2010s). The library was obtained by RT-PCR. Sequencing instrument: Illumina HiSeq 2500. The public reads were reprocessed in TCRdb via fastp at Q25 and MiXCR, keeping in-frame beta chains. One record per CDR3 amino acid sequence lists the most common genes and DNA. In this sample the table shows nearly 2,500 distinct CDR3 sequences, 83% of which occur a single time. The top ten hold approximately 3.7% of the sample. The source material was T cells from blood (PBMCs), unsorted or a sorted subset (not recorded which), sampled before or after yellow fever vaccination (not recorded which). The source of these receptors is a woman between 18 and 29 years old who received the yellow fever vaccine. Donor details come from another sample of the same person, matched by shared clones.

V and J are TRBV15 and TRBJ2-1, with 8 bases that match TRBD2. The CDR3 has 17 amino acids. Germline V lookup: CDR1 LNHNV, CDR2 YYDKDF (reference sequence). J gave up 5 bases and V 0 bases, and 9 bases lay outside the gene matches. The CDR3 region is CATSRDRGSGTNNEQFF. The CDR3 DNA reads as TGTGCCACCAGCAGAGATCGGGGTAGCGGGACAAACAATGAGCAGTTCTTC.

The V call is TRBV3-1, the J call TRBJ2-2, with D possibly being TRBD2 (6 bases). The CDR3 consists of 15 residues. V lost 0 bases, J lost 7 bases, and 12 bases lay in between. Per germline, CDR1 LGHDT and CDR2 YNNKEL (reference sequence). In DNA form, the CDR3 reads TGTGCCAGCAGCCAAGATCGGGAGTTGAACGGGGAGCTGTTTTTT. Translation gives CASSQDRELNGELFF.

The chain is built from TRBV11-1 and TRBJ1-5, with a possible D match to TRBD1 (5 bases). The CDR3 spans 16 residues. V lost 2 bases, J lost 5 bases, and 16 bases lay in between. CDR1 SGHAT and CDR2 FQDESV come from the germline V gene (reference sequence). CDR3 nucleotides: TGTGCCAGCAGCTTAACGGTCAGGGTTTTCTATCAGCCCCAGCATTTT. Translation: CASSLTVRVFYQPQHF. The full variable domain, completed using reference TRBV11-1 and TRBJ1-5, is EAEVAQSPRYKITEKSQAVAFWCDPISGHATLYWYRQILGQGPELLVQFQDESVVDDSQLPKDRFSAERLKGVDSTLKIQPAELGDSAMYLCASSLTVRVFYQPQHFGDGTRLSIL.

This chain uses TRBV9 with TRBJ2-1; D ambiguous. Germline CDR1 is SGDLS and CDR2 is YYNGEE. Trimming took 7 bases from V and 4 from J, leaving 18 bases between them. This CDR3 comprises 15 residues. As DNA, the CDR3 is TGTGCCAGCTCCTTACACCCGGTGGTTTACAATGAGCAGTTCTTC. Protein product: CASSLHPVVYNEQFF.

The chain uses TRBV15 and TRBJ2-1; D is perhaps TRBD2 (6 bases). The V gene lost 4 bases and the J gene lost 1 base, with 11 bases spanning the gap. Germline values: CDR1 LNHNV, CDR2 YYDKDF (reference sequence). This CDR3 spans 15 amino acids. CDR3 in amino acids: CATSTLTSSYNEQFF. The CDR3 DNA reads as TGTGCCACCAGCACTTTGACTAGTTCCTACAATGAGCAGTTCTTC.

The chain couples TRBV6-1 to TRBJ1-1, with a tentative D call TRBD1 (6 bases). Germline V CDR1 and CDR2: MNHNS, SASEGT. This CDR3 has 17 amino acids. Trimming took 6 bases from V and 0 from J, leaving 20 bases between them. The CDR3 nucleotides are TGTGCCAGCAGACACCGCTTCGGACAGAGCTTGAACACTGAAGCTTTCTTT. Protein: CASRHRFGQSLNTEAFF.

The count of this clonotype is one. The chain couples TRBV20-1 to TRBJ2-1; 8 bases are shared with TRBD1. Germline CDR1 and CDR2: DFQATT and SNEGSKA (reference sequence). Unmatched junction bases numbered 10, after V lost 3 bases and J lost 9 bases. This CDR3 comprises 14 residues. The CDR3 DNA reads as TGCAGTGCTAGCCCGGGACAGGCCTGGGGTGAGCAGTTCTTC. Translation gives CSASPGQAWGEQFF.

CDR3 residues: CASSVGSRADTQYF. The CDR3 region has the DNA TGTGCCAGCAGCGTAGGTAGCAGGGCGGATACGCAGTATTTT. The rearrangement joins TRBV9 to TRBJ2-3; weak D call: TRBD1 (5 bases). Germline CDR1 reads SGDLS; CDR2 reads YYNGEE. The CDR3 has 14 residues. Trimming shortened V by 0 bases and J by 6 bases, and 11 bases separated the two germline ends.

V gene TRBV11-1 combines with J gene TRBJ1-1; 7 nucleotides match TRBD1. J lost 5 bases, V lost 5 bases, and 8 bases had no gene match. Per the germline V gene, CDR1 is SGHAT and CDR2 is FQDESV (reference sequence). This CDR3 spans 14 amino acids. The DNA for the CDR3 is TGTGCCAGCAGCCCCCAAACAGGGGAGACTGAAGCTTTCTTT. Its protein is CASSPQTGETEAFF.

The count of this clonotype is one. CDR3: CSARTINKDTQYF. The CDR3 DNA reads as TGCAGTGCTAGGACCATAAATAAGGATACGCAGTATTTT. The rearrangement links TRBV20-1 to TRBJ2-3; D call uncertain. Germline V lookup: CDR1 DFQATT, CDR2 SNEGSKA (reference sequence). CDR3 size: 13 residues. Trimming removed 3 bases from V and 6 bases from J, with 13 bases in between.

This clonotype was detected only a few times. The CDR3 sequence is CASSLEGKTGDYEQYF. The CDR3 nucleotides are TGTGCCAGCAGCTTAGAGGGCAAAACAGGAGACTACGAGCAGTACTTC. The V call is TRBV7-9, the J call TRBJ2-7; tentatively, D is TRBD1 (5 bases). Germline V gene lookup returns CDR1 SEHNR and CDR2 FQNEAQ (reference sequence). With 1 base removed from V and 3 bases from J, the gap between germline ends came to 16 bases. This CDR3 comprises 16 residues.

The chain is built from TRBV19 and TRBJ2-3; 9 bases match TRBD1. The CDR3 totals 15 residues. The V gene's germline CDR1 is LNHDA and CDR2 SQIVND (reference sequence). V was pared by 4 bases and J by 2 bases, with 4 bases of the junction left unmatched. The CDR3 DNA reads TGTGCCAGTAGTAGGACAGGGGAAAACACAGATACGCAGTATTTT. Its protein product is CASSRTGENTDTQYF.

The chain employs TRBV14 and TRBJ2-7; no clear D gene. The length of the CDR3 is 14 residues. In germline, CDR1 is SGHDN, CDR2 FVKESK. Deletions cut 1 base from V and 2 bases from J, with 9 bases between. The CDR3 loop reads CASSQAAGPYEQYV. As DNA, the CDR3 is TGTGCCAGCAGCCAAGCGGCCGGGCCCTACGAGCAGTACGTC.

This rearrangement joins TRBV15 to TRBJ2-1, with 9 bases lining up with TRBD2. Germline loops: CDR1 LNHNV, CDR2 YYDKDF (reference sequence). This CDR3 is built from 15 residues. V was clipped by 1 base and J by 8 bases; unmatched bases: 6. The CDR3 sequence: CATSRGGGARDEQFF. The CDR3 DNA follows: TGTGCCACCAGCAGAGGCGGGGGGGCGCGGGATGAGCAGTTCTTC.